This passage covers 20 T cell receptor beta chains from one sample sequenced in a study of control samples from healthy donors and cancer patients. TCRdb's copy holds only in-frame clones and misses some; the assay was immunoSEQ multiplex PCR. The profile shows about 110,000 clones, 70% to 90% of them singletons. The sample comprised PBMCs. All receptors derive from an older woman with lung cancer.

The chain links TRBV28 to TRBJ2-6; D is undetermined. Germline V lookup: CDR1 MDHEN, CDR2 SYDVKM. Trimming shortened V by 1 base and J by 1 base, and 5 bases separated the two germline ends. The CDR3 has 15 residues. CDR3 loop: CASSLSVSGANVLTF. The CDR3 bases are TGTGCCAGCAGTTTATCAGTTTCTGGGGCCAACGTCCTGACTTTC.

This chain joins TRBV6-5 and TRBJ2-1; 7 positions agree with TRBD2. Germline V gene lookup returns CDR1 MNHEY and CDR2 SVGAGI. With V trimmed by 2 bases and J by 3 bases, 4 bases remained unmatched. The CDR3 loop spans 15 amino acids. The CDR3 DNA reads as TGTGCCAGCAGTTACGGGGGGGACCTCTACAATGAGCAGTTCTTC. This encodes CASSYGGDLYNEQFF.

The chain has TRBV5-1 and TRBJ1-1, with D possibly TRBD1 on 6 matching bases. V gave up 4 bases and J gave up 2 bases, with 15 bases separating them. The CDR3 covers 15 residues. Germline values: CDR1 SGHRS, CDR2 YFSETQ. The CDR3 coding sequence is TGCGCCAGCAGCCCCCGGGTGGGGGGCAACACTGAAGCTTTCTTT. It specifies CASSPRVGGNTEAFF.

The V call is TRBV4-3, the J call TRBJ1-1, with D hard to call. The V and J ends lost 4 bases and 2 bases respectively, with 8 bases between them. Germline values: CDR1 LGHNA, CDR2 YSLEER. The CDR3 loop spans 13 amino acids. The CDR3 nucleotides read TGCGCCAGCAGCCCCCAACCCAACACTGAAGCTTTCTTT. Translation gives CASSPQPNTEAFF.

The rearrangement joins TRBV7-2 to TRBJ2-1, with 8 bases identical to TRBD2. The CDR3 contains 14 residues. The germline gives CDR1 SGHTA, CDR2 FQGNSA. The ends lost 7 bases at V and 5 bases at J; junction bases unmatched: 7. The CDR3 here is CASTVSGTHNEQFF. DNA for the CDR3: TGTGCCAGCACCGTTAGCGGGACCCACAATGAGCAGTTCTTC.

This sequence joins TRBV30 and TRBJ2-2; 9 nucleotides line up with TRBD1. The CDR3 is 15 residues long. V dropped 4 bases and J dropped 6; count of bases not matched to a gene: 9. From germline, CDR1 is GTSNPN and CDR2 SVGIG (reference sequence). CDR3 in amino acids: CAWTQGQGRAGELFF. CDR3 DNA: TGTGCCTGGACTCAAGGACAGGGGAGAGCCGGGGAGCTGTTTTTT.

This chain uses TRBV27 with TRBJ1-1; D remains ambiguous. Deletions cut 5 bases from V and 1 base from J, with 11 bases between. Germline V gene sequence: CDR1 MNHEY, CDR2 SMNVEV (reference sequence). This CDR3 has 14 amino acids. CDR3 DNA: TGTGCCAGCAGTGTTCGGAGATCGAACACTGAAGCTTTCTTT. Protein product: CASSVRRSNTEAFF.

This chain connects TRBV7-8 to TRBJ1-2, with 10 positions matching TRBD1. Germline V gene lookup returns CDR1 SGHVS and CDR2 FQNEAQ. J lost 4 bases, V lost 5 bases, and 4 bases had no gene match. The CDR3 totals 14 residues. CDR3 in DNA: TGTGCCAGCAGCCTCCGACAGGGGGCCTATGGCTACACCTTC. Translation gives CASSLRQGAYGYTF.

The chain employs TRBV11-3 and TRBJ1-3; D is possibly TRBD1 (6 bases). The V end was cut by 4 bases, the J end by 0 bases, with 13 bases between. Germline V lookup: CDR1 SGHNT, CDR2 YENEEA. The CDR3 covers 16 residues. The CDR3 loop is CASSSLQGNSGNTIYF. The CDR3 bases are TGTGCCAGCAGCTCTTTACAGGGCAACTCTGGAAACACCATATATTTT.

The rearrangement joins TRBV28 to TRBJ1-2, with D tentatively TRBD1 (5 bases). There are 15 residues in the CDR3. Per germline, CDR1 MDHEN and CDR2 SYDVKM. The V end lost 4 bases, the J end lost 6 bases, and 18 bases lay between the germline ends. The CDR3 DNA is TGTGCCAGCAGTTCATCCAGCACGGGGCTACATGGCTACACCTTC. This gives the protein CASSSSSTGLHGYTF.

V usage is TRBV13 and J usage is TRBJ1-3; D ambiguous. This CDR3 has 15 residues. CDR1 PRHDT and CDR2 FYEKMQ come from the germline V gene (reference sequence). Trimming took off 0 bases at V and 1 base at J, with 7 bases between the two ends. This CDR3 reads CASSLGRLSGNTIYF. CDR3 sequence (DNA): TGTGCCAGCAGCTTAGGGCGATTATCTGGAAACACCATATATTTT. The full variable domain, in which reference TRBV13 and TRBJ1-3 provide the parts outside the CDR3, is AAGVIQSPRHLIKEKRETATLKCYPIPRHDTVYWYQQGPGQDPQFLISFYEKMQSDKGSIPDRFSAQQFSDYHSELNMSSLELGDSALYFCASSLGRLSGNTIYFGEGSWLTVV.

The chain uses TRBV7-9 and TRBJ1-2, with 9 bases aligning to TRBD1. The V gene's germline CDR1 is SEHNR and CDR2 FQNEAQ (reference sequence). This CDR3 spans 13 amino acids. J was trimmed by 4 bases and V by 5 bases; bases with no gene match: 2. CDR3 amino acids: CASSEGQGYGYTF. For the CDR3, the DNA is TGTGCCAGCAGCGAGGGACAGGGCTATGGCTACACCTTC.

V and J are TRBV4-1 and TRBJ2-7; D is uncertain. Germline V lookup: CDR1 MGHRA, CDR2 YSYEKL. The CDR3 covers 15 residues. V was shortened by 1 base and J by 4 bases, with 14 bases between the two germline ends. The CDR3, as DNA: TGCGCCAGCAGCCAAGTTACCACGGCAAGGTACGAGCAGTACTTC. Its translation is CASSQVTTARYEQYF.

The CDR3 sequence is CASRPDFEKLFF. As DNA, the CDR3 is TGCGCCAGCAGGCCAGACTTTGAAAAACTGTTTTTT. The V gene is TRBV5-1, the J gene TRBJ1-4; D call uncertain. This CDR3 comprises 12 residues. Trimming shortened V by 5 bases and J by 7 bases, and 9 bases separated the two germline ends. Germline V lookup: CDR1 SGHRS, CDR2 YFSETQ.

The rearrangement links TRBV6-5 to TRBJ2-4; 8 bases are shared with TRBD1. Losses at the gene ends were 4 bases for V and 7 bases for J; bases not matched to a gene: 9. This CDR3 contains 15 residues. The V gene's germline CDR1 is MNHEY and CDR2 SVGAGI. CDR3 in amino acids: CASSFIGTGGNIQYF. The CDR3 DNA is TGTGCCAGCAGTTTTATCGGGACAGGAGGGAACATTCAGTACTTC.

The chain is built from TRBV7-2 and TRBJ1-1; D unresolved. Trimming cost V 6 bases and J 3 bases, with 11 bases left between them. There are 13 residues in the CDR3. From germline, CDR1 is SGHTA and CDR2 FQGNSA. The CDR3 DNA follows: TGTGCCAGCAGTTCGTTTATGGACACTGAAGCTTTCTTT. Protein sequence: CASSSFMDTEAFF.

This CDR3 is CASSDSWGEGQPQHF. The DNA for the CDR3 is TGTGCCAGCAGTGACTCGTGGGGTGAGGGCCAGCCCCAGCATTTT. The V and J genes are TRBV6-4 and TRBJ1-5; D uncertain. The CDR3 has 15 residues. The V gene lost 0 bases and the J gene lost 7 bases, with 13 bases spanning the gap. CDR1 is MRHNA, CDR2 SNTAGT, per germline.

The rearrangement joins TRBV18 to TRBJ1-3; D is perhaps TRBD1 (5 bases). Germline V gene data show CDR1 as KGHSH and CDR2 as LQKENI. This CDR3 is built from 17 residues. The V gene lost 3 bases and the J gene lost 0 bases, with 15 bases spanning the gap. The CDR3 loop is CASSPSHGTSSGNTIYF. DNA for the CDR3: TGTGCCAGCTCACCCTCTCATGGGACGAGCTCTGGAAACACCATATATTTT.

The J gene is TRBJ1-1, the V gene TRBV30; D is perhaps TRBD1 (5 bases). The CDR3 runs to 14 residues. V lost 3 bases, J lost 5 bases, and 16 bases lay in between. Germline CDR1 GTSNPN, CDR2 SVGIG (reference sequence). The chain's CDR3 is CAWRGRVVVTEAFF. The CDR3 nucleotides are TGTGCCTGGAGGGGCAGGGTAGTAGTAACTGAAGCTTTCTTT. Complete variable domain (other parts from reference TRBV30 and TRBJ1-1): SQTIHQWPATLVQPVGSPLSLECTVEGTSNPNLYWYRQAAGRGLQLLFYSVGIGQISSEVPQNLSASRPQDRQFILSSKKLLLSDSGFYLCAWRGRVVVTEAFFGQGTRLTVV.

V is TRBV19 and J is TRBJ1-4; 7 nucleotides agree with TRBD1. V shed 5 bases, J shed 8 bases, and the junction held 8 bases outside the gene matches. The germline V gene has CDR1 LNHDA and CDR2 SQIVND (reference sequence). The CDR3 has 14 amino acids. In DNA, the CDR3 is TGTGCCAGTAGTTCCGACAGGGCATACGAAAAACTGTTTTTT. Encoded protein: CASSSDRAYEKLFF.